This TCR beta chain is drawn from a study of quantifying T cell responses using KT2 cells. At the level of the study: Reverse transcription used primers in the TCR alpha and beta constant regions. A predetermined fluorescence threshold ended the second PCR, run as a qPCR. Study results and caveats: Very high KT2 spike-in numbers caused saturation in KT2 sequence detection. At about one KT2 cell per 100,000 PBMC, KT2 sequences were still detected.

The sample is PBMC spiked with counted cells of clone KT2. From germline, CDR1 is SGHAT and CDR2 FQNNGV. Trimming took 7 bases from V and 3 from J, leaving 17 bases between them. There are 15 residues in the CDR3. An oligo carrying a UMI was ligated to the cDNA 3' end. First-round PCR used three to five cycles and beta primers RC1.1 and RC1.2 covering TRBC1 and TRBC2. TCRdb re-analysed the UMI-ligation and nested PCR reads in MiXCR, keeping a single row per CDR3 protein. The sample includes tens of thousands of distinct CDR3 sequences, roughly 7.2% of them seen just once. There are many counts of this clonotype. Its antigen is not known.

Specimen: PBMCs spiked with cells of the T cell clone KT2. The chain combines TRBV11-2 with TRBJ2-3; D is perhaps TRBD2 (6 bases). The origin of this receptor is a human donor. CDR3 in amino acids: CASTLYPGATDTQYF. CDR3 DNA sequence: TGTGCCAGCACCCTTTATCCGGGAGCGACAGATACGCAGTATTTT.